This TCR beta chain came from a study of T cell repertoires in cytomegalovirus infection (dated by TCRdb to about 2019). About the study as a whole: Donor HLA type was relevant to the analysis, because carriage of CMV infection together with the matching HLA type was indicated by public TCR beta signatures. Paper-wide results and their limitations: Carriers of CMV infection plus the relevant HLA type were discriminated by the cumulative frequency of public TCR beta family members in the study cohort and in an independent roughly 400-donor cohort. The ex vivo response was dominated by HLA-C-restricted CMV-specific TCR beta clonotypes, which also provided the single most frequent clonotype in two of eight donors.

CDR1 and CDR2 are read off the germline V gene as SGHTA and FQGNSA. The CDR3 starts with the cysteine, ends with the phenylalanine, and has 16 residues. Only the CDR3 region is kept as DNA, spanning 48 bases read in frame from base 1. The sequencer listed for this sample is Illumina HiSeq 1500. The raw public reads went through TCRdb reprocessing: fastp at Q25, MiXCR clone calling, in-frame beta chains kept. Each CDR3 protein gets just one entry, which takes the most common genes and DNA from the rows behind it. In all, the sample holds roughly 100,000 distinct CDR3 sequences, and 16% of those were seen once. The top ten hold over 8% of the sample. About this clonotype itself: The clone's antigen remains unknown. A much larger clone lies one base from this, so it may be a read error.

The receptor comes from a human donor in good health (CMV status not recorded). Some clones in this sample may be carry-over from other donors' samples. The chain joins TRBV7-2 to TRBJ1-5; 7 bases in between match TRBD1. The sequenced sample was PBMCs. The CDR3 here reads CASSLTRGMSNPPQHF. In nucleotide form, the sequence is TGTGCCAGCAGCTTAACCAGGGGGATGAGCAATCCGCCCCAGCATTTT.